The 30 T cell receptor beta chains given below trace back to one sample, sequenced in a study of T cells in Graves' hyperthyroidism and ophthalmopathy. Using RNA transcripts as the source, TCR beta CDR3 regions were amplified. In the first-round RT-PCR of the TCR CDR3, the HTBI primer set was used. TCRdb redid the calling of the multiplex PCR reads with MiXCR, one entry per CDR3 protein. Among about 520,000 distinct CDR3 sequences, roughly a quarter were seen once, and the ten largest hold roughly 12%. Sequenced material: blood. The source is a woman in her twenties or thirties with Graves' ophthalmopathy.

In its sample, this clonotype was seen many times. CDR3 region: CASSGRLGQGPTDTQYF. CDR3 bases: TGTGCCAGCAGTGGCCGCCTAGGACAGGGCCCCACAGATACGCAGTATTTT. The rearrangement joins TRBV28 to TRBJ2-3; TRBD1 agrees at 8 bases. From germline, CDR1 is MDHEN and CDR2 SYDVKM. V lost 5 bases to trimming and J lost 2 bases; unmatched junction nucleotides: 12. The CDR3 spans 17 residues. Using reference TRBV28 and TRBJ2-3 for the parts outside the CDR3, the full variable domain is DVKVTQSSRYLVKRTGEKVFLECVQDMDHENMFWYRQDPGLGLRLIYFSYDVKMKEKGDIPEGYSVSREKKERFSLILESASTNQTSMYLCASSGRLGQGPTDTQYFGPGTRLTVL.

The chain joins TRBV4-2 to TRBJ2-2; 12 bases match TRBD2. CDR3 length: 16 residues. CDR1 is LGHNA and CDR2 is YNFKEQ in the germline V gene. Trimming at V came to 2 bases and at J to 5 bases, leaving 3 bases not matched to a gene. The CDR3 DNA sequence: TGTGCCAGCAGCCAACGACTAGCGGGGGAGACCGGGGAGCTGTTTTTT. It translates to CASSQRLAGETGELFF.

V is TRBV28 and J is TRBJ1-3; no reliable D call. The V and J ends lost 10 bases and 0 bases respectively, with 16 bases between them. Germline CDR1 MDHEN, CDR2 SYDVKM. CDR3 length: 15 residues. The CDR3 loop reads CATIGADFSGNTIYF. The CDR3 bases are TGTGCCACCATCGGAGCGGACTTCTCTGGAAACACCATATATTTT.

The rearrangement links TRBV28 to TRBJ2-7; 10 bases line up with TRBD2. Germline CDR1 and CDR2: MDHEN and SYDVKM. This CDR3 has 17 amino acids. With 3 bases clipped from V and 5 bases from J, the junction kept 13 bases outside the gene matches. As DNA, the CDR3 is TGTGCCAGCAGTTTCCTCCATTTCGAGCGGGAGGGCGACGAGCAGTACTTC. It yields the protein CASSFLHFEREGDEQYF.

In its sample, this clonotype was seen a few times. The rearrangement joins TRBV20-1 to TRBJ1-2, with 11 bases matching TRBD1. The CDR3 has 13 residues. Per the germline V gene, CDR1 is DFQATT and CDR2 is SNEGSKA (reference sequence). With 6 bases clipped from V and 6 bases from J, the junction kept 6 bases outside the gene matches. The CDR3 loop is CSATGQGGNGYTF. The CDR3, as DNA: TGCAGTGCGACGGGACAGGGGGGGAATGGCTACACCTTC.

The genes are TRBV6-2 or TRBV6-3 and TRBJ1-1, with a possible D match to TRBD1 (6 bases). The germline V and J ends were trimmed by 4 bases and 4 bases, with 28 bases remaining between them. Germline CDR1 and CDR2: MNHEY and SVGEGT. The CDR3 is 19 residues long. The CDR3 protein is CASSFSTLGQNAGGTEAFF. CDR3 bases: TGTGCCAGCAGTTTCTCAACTCTCGGACAGAACGCGGGGGGCACTGAAGCTTTCTTT.

DNA for the CDR3: TGTGCCACGCGGACTAGCGGGGGCCAAGAGACCCAGTACTTC. Residues: CATRTSGGQETQYF. The chain couples TRBV15 to TRBJ2-5; 13 bases match TRBD2. In germline, CDR1 is LNHNV, CDR2 YYDKDF (reference sequence). The CDR3 totals 14 residues. Trimming took 9 bases from V and 1 from J; bases not matched to a gene: 2.

The chain has TRBV28 and TRBJ2-7, with TRBD1 identical over 9 bases. CDR3 size: 15 residues. Germline CDR1 and CDR2: MDHEN and SYDVKM. J was trimmed by 2 bases and V by 4 bases; bases with no gene match: 6. The CDR3 bases are TGTGCCAGCAGTTCCGGGACAGGGATCCCCTACGAGCAGTACTTC. Translation gives CASSSGTGIPYEQYF.

This clonotype was observed many times. The chain joins TRBV5-6 to TRBJ2-5; a possible D gene is TRBD1 (6 bases). The germline V and J ends were trimmed by 1 base and 4 bases, with 8 bases remaining between them. CDR1 is SGHDT and CDR2 is YYEEEE in the germline V gene. The CDR3 runs to 13 residues. The chain's CDR3 is CASSLTGSETQYF. Written as DNA, the CDR3 is TGTGCCAGCAGCTTGACAGGGTCAGAGACCCAGTACTTC.

The V call is TRBV6-2 or TRBV6-3, the J call TRBJ1-1, with TRBD1 as a possible D gene (5 bases). This CDR3 contains 18 residues. CDR1 and CDR2 (germline): MNHEY, SVGEGT. Trimming shortened V by 2 bases and J by 1 base, and 20 bases separated the two germline ends. The CDR3 protein is CASSYSSAGHSRNTEAFF. The CDR3 nucleotides are TGTGCCAGCAGTTACAGTTCGGCAGGGCATAGTAGGAACACTGAAGCTTTCTTT.

This clonotype occurred many times. The V call is TRBV19, the J call TRBJ2-7; 7 bases fit TRBD1. J was trimmed by 5 bases and V by 5 bases; bases with no gene match: 6. The CDR3 consists of 13 residues. CDR1 is LNHDA, CDR2 SQIVND, per germline (reference sequence). The CDR3: CASSGTTGNEQYF. In DNA form, the CDR3 reads TGTGCCAGTAGTGGGACGACAGGGAACGAGCAGTACTTC.

This clonotype was detected ten times or more. V gene TRBV11-2 combines with J gene TRBJ2-7, with D hard to call. V lost 0 bases and J 4 bases, leaving 13 bases between the germline ends. The CDR3 covers 15 residues. The germline CDR1 and CDR2 sequences are SGHAT and FQNNGV. The CDR3: CASSLELGRPYEQYF. In DNA form, the CDR3 reads TGTGCCAGCAGCTTAGAGTTGGGCAGACCTTACGAGCAGTACTTC.

The sample holds many counts of this clonotype. The CDR3: CASTRAQGVIGELFF. The DNA of the CDR3 is TGTGCCAGCACTAGGGCGCAGGGAGTTATCGGGGAGCTGTTTTTT. The chain is built from TRBV12-3 or TRBV12-4 and TRBJ2-2; D may match TRBD1 or TRBD2 (5 bases each). The CDR3 has 15 residues. V lost 7 bases to trimming and J lost 7 bases, with 19 bases between them.

The rearrangement links TRBV7-9 to TRBJ2-2; D assignment may be TRBD1 or TRBD2 (5 bases each). The CDR3 spans 15 residues. Between the trimmed V and J ends, which lost 4 bases and 4 bases, there was a span of 13 bases. The germline CDR1 and CDR2 sequences are SEHNR and FQNEAQ (reference sequence). The CDR3 sequence is CASSYGGGSTGELFF. The DNA for the CDR3 is TGTGCCAGCAGCTACGGTGGGGGTAGCACCGGGGAGCTGTTTTTT.

The chain has TRBV5-5 and TRBJ1-1, with TRBD1 as a possible D gene (6 bases). The CDR3 length is 16 residues. Germline lookup yields CDR1 SGHKS and CDR2 YYEKEE (reference sequence). Trimming took off 2 bases at V and 2 bases at J, with 16 bases between the two ends. CDR3 region: CASSLDSGTTNTEAFF. The DNA of the CDR3 is TGTGCCAGCAGCTTAGATTCCGGGACAACCAACACTGAAGCTTTCTTT.

This clonotype was found many times. The chain joins TRBV27 to TRBJ1-5; TRBD1 agrees at 9 bases. The CDR3 contains 15 residues. Germline V gene lookup returns CDR1 MNHEY and CDR2 SMNVEV (reference sequence). J lost 3 bases, V lost 2 bases, and 2 bases had no gene match. For the CDR3, the DNA is TGTGCCAGCAGTTTACGGGACAGGGTCAATCAGCCCCAGCATTTT. It encodes CASSLRDRVNQPQHF.

This clonotype was detected many times. This chain uses TRBV27 with TRBJ1-5; D unresolved. Germline assignment: CDR1 MNHEY and CDR2 SMNVEV (reference sequence). This CDR3 comprises 14 residues. The V end was cut by 8 bases, the J end by 1 base, with 12 bases between. CDR3 sequence: CASGLLGSNQPQHF. The CDR3 nucleotides are TGTGCCAGCGGTCTCCTAGGGAGCAATCAGCCCCAGCATTTT.

The rearrangement links TRBV6-1 to TRBJ1-2; unclear D gene. The CDR3 runs to 15 residues. Germline CDR1 MNHNS, CDR2 SASEGT. The germline V and J ends were trimmed by 0 bases and 0 bases, with 8 bases remaining between them. The CDR3 bases are TGTGCCAGCAGTGAAGCACGCACCGCTAACTATGGCTACACCTTC. It codes for CASSEARTANYGYTF.

The gene calls are TRBV30 and TRBJ2-7; a possible D gene is TRBD2 (6 bases). CDR1 is GTSNPN, CDR2 SVGIG, per germline (reference sequence). This CDR3 is 14 amino acids long. With 2 bases removed from V and 3 bases from J, the gap between germline ends came to 14 bases. Here the CDR3 reads CAWSRRRGFYEQYF. CDR3 DNA: TGTGCCTGGAGTCGTAGGCGGGGATTCTACGAGCAGTACTTC.

This clonotype showed up many times. The V gene is TRBV7-2, the J gene TRBJ1-2, with a weak D call TRBD1 (5 bases). Trimming removed 5 bases at V and 4 bases at J, with 11 bases between. The CDR3 runs to 13 residues. Germline V gene sequence: CDR1 SGHTA, CDR2 FQGNSA. CDR3 sequence (DNA): TGTGCCAGCAGCCAGGACACCTTCTATGGCTACACCTTC. Protein: CASSQDTFYGYTF.

This clonotype was detected many times. This chain links TRBV2 with TRBJ1-5; possible D gene TRBD1, 5 bases. V was pared by 7 bases and J by 0 bases, with 13 bases between. Germline CDR1 SNHLY, CDR2 FYNNEI. CDR3 size: 15 residues. The CDR3 protein is CASMLDRYSNQPQHF. The CDR3 coding sequence is TGTGCCAGCATGTTAGACAGATATAGCAATCAGCCCCAGCATTTT. The whole variable domain, remainder taken from reference TRBV2 and TRBJ1-5, is EPEVTQTPSHQVTQMGQEVILRCVPISNHLYFYWYRQILGQKVEFLVSFYNNEISEKSEIFDDQFSVERPDGSNFTLKIRSTKLEDSAMYFCASMLDRYSNQPQHFGDGTRLSIL.

In this sample, this clonotype turned up many times. V usage is TRBV20-1 and J usage is TRBJ2-7, with 10 bases matching TRBD1. Germline V gives CDR1 DFQATT, CDR2 SNEGSKA (reference sequence). The CDR3 runs to 14 residues. V shed 5 bases, J shed 6 bases, and the junction held 10 bases outside the gene matches. The CDR3 protein is CSASPGQGTSEQYF. CDR3 nucleotides: TGCAGTGCTTCCCCGGGACAGGGGACAAGCGAGCAGTACTTC.

This clonotype occurred many times. This chain connects TRBV2 to TRBJ1-2; possible D gene TRBD1, 5 bases. Trimming pared 7 bases from V and 5 bases from J, leaving 14 bases between. The V gene's germline CDR1 is SNHLY and CDR2 FYNNEI. This CDR3 has 13 residues. The CDR3 protein is CASKGHGMYGYTF. The CDR3 coding sequence is TGTGCCAGCAAGGGGCATGGCATGTATGGCTACACCTTC.

The chain has TRBV6-1 and TRBJ1-1; D is possibly TRBD1 (5 bases). The V end was cut by 4 bases, the J end by 7 bases, with 10 bases between. There are 12 residues in the CDR3. Germline values: CDR1 MNHNS, CDR2 SASEGT. The CDR3 region is CASSAGLSEAFF. As DNA, the CDR3 is TGTGCCAGCAGTGCAGGGTTGAGTGAAGCTTTCTTT.

This clonotype has ten or more counts. The chain uses TRBV11-2 and TRBJ1-1; D unresolved. Trimming took off 8 bases at V and 0 bases at J, with 16 bases between the two ends. This CDR3 contains 15 residues. CDR1 and CDR2 from the germline V gene are SGHAT and FQNNGV. The CDR3 DNA is TGTGCCAGCGAAGAGTATACAGCGATGAACACTGAAGCTTTCTTT. Protein sequence: CASEEYTAMNTEAFF.

At least ten counts were recorded for this clonotype. The chain carries TRBV5-1 and TRBJ2-7; TRBD2 is a possible D gene (6 bases). The germline CDR1 and CDR2 sequences are SGHRS and YFSETQ. V lost 1 base to trimming and J lost 5 bases, with 16 bases between them. The CDR3 length is 15 residues. DNA of the CDR3: TGCGCCAGCAGCTTGAATGGGCCCGGGAGAGACGAGCAGTACTTC. As protein: CASSLNGPGRDEQYF.

This clonotype has more than one count but fewer than ten. The rearrangement links TRBV20-1 to TRBJ2-5; 10 bases match TRBD2. V dropped 6 bases and J dropped 3; count of bases not matched to a gene: 7. Germline CDR1 reads DFQATT; CDR2 reads SNEGSKA (reference sequence). The CDR3 extends over 14 amino acids. This CDR3 reads CSASPGLAKETQYF. The CDR3, as DNA: TGCAGTGCCAGTCCGGGACTAGCGAAAGAGACCCAGTACTTC.

This clonotype was detected many times. V gene TRBV7-9 combines with J gene TRBJ1-1; no clear D gene. V lost 5 bases and J 7 bases, leaving 11 bases between the germline ends. The CDR3 extends over 12 amino acids. In germline, CDR1 is SEHNR, CDR2 FQNEAQ (reference sequence). CDR3 DNA: TGTGCCAGCAGCCACCGGACGGATGAAGCTTTCTTT. It specifies CASSHRTDEAFF.

This clonotype was recorded at least ten times. The chain links TRBV13 to TRBJ1-2, with D uncertain. Per the germline V gene, CDR1 is PRHDT and CDR2 is FYEKMQ (reference sequence). The CDR3 is 14 amino acids. V lost 2 bases and J 0 bases, leaving 7 bases between the germline ends. CDR3 DNA: TGTGCCAGCAGCTTAAGGGCTTCTAACTATGGCTACACCTTC. It specifies CASSLRASNYGYTF. Filled out from reference TRBV13 and TRBJ1-2, the complete variable domain reads AAGVIQSPRHLIKEKRETATLKCYPIPRHDTVYWYQQGPGQDPQFLISFYEKMQSDKGSIPDRFSAQQFSDYHSELNMSSLELGDSALYFCASSLRASNYGYTFGSGTRLTVV.

This clonotype was seen at least ten times. V and J are TRBV20-1 and TRBJ1-1; no firm D call. The CDR3 consists of 13 residues. V lost 7 bases and J lost 0, with 12 bases in between. The V gene's germline CDR1 is DFQATT and CDR2 SNEGSKA (reference sequence). The CDR3 region is CSVRLTLNTEAFF. The CDR3 DNA sequence: TGCAGTGTTCGTTTGACCCTGAACACTGAAGCTTTCTTT.